Listed below are T cell receptor beta chains from one sample, sequenced in a study of shared clonotypes between healthy human individuals. Measured with immunoSEQ multiplex PCR; TCRdb has only the in-frame clones, and not every one. The sample lists around 2.1 million clones; 90% to 95% were seen once. Sequences were obtained from naive CD8+ T cells from PBMCs. The receptors originated from a young man in good health. Some clones in this sample may be carry-over from other donors' samples. CDR3s include the opening cysteine and the closing phenylalanine or tryptophan. A D gene is named only where the DNA matches it firmly. Expanded clones are given a class, and other clones once, few, many or no size at all.

v_gene	j_gene	len	abundance	d_gene	CDR3aa	CDR3nt
TRBV4-2	TRBJ2-3	19	NA	NA	CASSQVTKSLLPLPDTQYF	TGTGCCAGCAGCCAAGTCACAAAAAGCCTCTTACCCCTTCCAGATACGCAGTATTTT
TRBV11-2	TRBJ2-7	15	NA	TRBD1	CASSPDRRTGMKQYF	TGTGCCAGCAGCCCGGACCGTAGGACAGGGATGAAGCAGTACTTC
TRBV6-5	TRBJ2-7	15	NA	TRBD2	CASSYGLAGAYEQYF	TGTGCCAGCAGTTACGGCCTAGCGGGCGCCTACGAGCAGTACTTC
TRBV15	TRBJ2-5	15	NA	NA	CATSRVPDNQETQYF	TGTGCCACCAGCAGAGTCCCGGACAACCAAGAGACCCAGTACTTC
TRBV27	TRBJ2-7	15	NA	NA	CASSLLPASSYEQYF	TGTGCCAGCAGTTTACTCCCAGCCAGCTCCTACGAGCAGTACTTC
TRBV10-2	TRBJ2-3	17	NA	NA	CASSESEGGGTTDTQYF	TGCGCCAGCAGTGAGTCCGAGGGGGGAGGGACGACAGATACGCAGTATTTT
TRBV7-9	TRBJ2-1	14	few	NA	CASSLAISLNEQFF	TGTGCCAGCAGCTTAGCGATCAGCTTGAATGAGCAGTTCTTC
TRBV9	TRBJ2-7	16	NA	TRBD2	CASSGDSGRTFREQYF	TGTGCCAGCAGCGGGGATAGCGGGAGAACATTCCGCGAGCAGTACTTC
TRBV28	TRBJ1-5	14	NA	NA	CASSWRSGNQPQHF	TGTGCCAGCAGCTGGCGGTCGGGCAATCAGCCCCAGCATTTT
TRBV10-2	TRBJ1-1	14	once	NA	CASSDGQLNTEVFF	TGCGCCAGCAGTGACGGACAGTTGAACACTGAAGTTTTCTTT
TRBV2	TRBJ2-7	16	NA	NA	CASSVPGTSISYEQYF	TGTGCCAGCAGCGTCCCCGGGACTTCTATTTCCTACGAGCAGTACTTC